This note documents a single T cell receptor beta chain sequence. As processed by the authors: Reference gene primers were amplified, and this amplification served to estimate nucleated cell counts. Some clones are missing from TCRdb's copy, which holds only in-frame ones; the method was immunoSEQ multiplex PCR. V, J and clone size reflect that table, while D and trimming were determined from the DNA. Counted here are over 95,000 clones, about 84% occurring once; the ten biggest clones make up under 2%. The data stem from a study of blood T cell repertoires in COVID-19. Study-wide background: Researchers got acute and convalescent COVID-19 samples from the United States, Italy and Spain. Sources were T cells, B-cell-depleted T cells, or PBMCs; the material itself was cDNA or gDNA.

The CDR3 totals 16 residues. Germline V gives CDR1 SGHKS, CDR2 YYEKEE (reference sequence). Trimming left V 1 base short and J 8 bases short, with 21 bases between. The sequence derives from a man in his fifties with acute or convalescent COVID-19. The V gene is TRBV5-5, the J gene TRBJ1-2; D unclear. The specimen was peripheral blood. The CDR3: CASSLSLLSRGGGYTF. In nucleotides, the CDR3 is TGTGCCAGCAGCTTGAGTTTGCTGTCCCGAGGCGGCGGCTACACCTTC.